This T cell receptor beta chain stems from a study of graft-versus-host responses after intestinal transplantation. Background on the study: Grafts were multivisceral, liver-intestinal, or isolated intestinal. Anti-thymocyte globulin was used for induction in all recipients, who then took tacrolimus and steroids for approximately 3 years.

Data came from immunoSEQ multiplex PCR; TCRdb stores just in-frame clones and leaves some out. The profile covers some 96,000 clones, with approximately 90% appearing a single time and about 16% taken by the ten largest. The study, taken as a whole, reports: GvH clones appeared in recipient marrow, some first in ileum or blood. Some patients had graft-donor T cell macrochimerism, and their allografts showed high graft-versus-host to host-versus-graft clonal ratios.

The germline gives CDR1 MGHRA, CDR2 YSYEKL. CDR3 length equals 13 residues. This clone has just one count. Antigen unknown. V usage is TRBV4-1 and J usage is TRBJ2-5, with D perhaps matching TRBD1 (6 bases). The DNA end is a closer match to TRBJ2-7, so the J assignment may be wrong. The specimen comprised PBMCs, sampled around 68 weeks after intestinal transplant. The TCR was taken from a human patient who received an intestinal transplant, so some T cells may come from the graft donor. The CDR3 bases are TGCGCCAGCAGCCAGGGGGCGCGCTACGAGCAGTACTTC. Protein sequence: CASSQGARYEQYF.